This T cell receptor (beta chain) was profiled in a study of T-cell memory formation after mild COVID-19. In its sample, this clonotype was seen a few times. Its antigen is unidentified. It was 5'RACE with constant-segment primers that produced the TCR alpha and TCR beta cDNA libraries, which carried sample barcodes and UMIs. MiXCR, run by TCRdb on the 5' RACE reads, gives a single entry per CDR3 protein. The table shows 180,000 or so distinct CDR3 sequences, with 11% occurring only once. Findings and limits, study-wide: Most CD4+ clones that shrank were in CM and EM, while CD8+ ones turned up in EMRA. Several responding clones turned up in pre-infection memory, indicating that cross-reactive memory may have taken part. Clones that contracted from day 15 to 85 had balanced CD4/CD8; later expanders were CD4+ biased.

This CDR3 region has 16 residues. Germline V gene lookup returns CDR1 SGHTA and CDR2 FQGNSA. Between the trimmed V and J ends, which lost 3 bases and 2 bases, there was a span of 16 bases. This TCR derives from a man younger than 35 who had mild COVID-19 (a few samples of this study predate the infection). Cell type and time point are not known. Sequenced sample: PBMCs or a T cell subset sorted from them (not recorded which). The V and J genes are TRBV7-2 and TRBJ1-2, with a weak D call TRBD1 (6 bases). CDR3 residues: CASSFGTGDKNYGYTF. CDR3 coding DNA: TGTGCCAGCAGCTTCGGAACCGGGGACAAGAACTATGGCTACACCTTC.